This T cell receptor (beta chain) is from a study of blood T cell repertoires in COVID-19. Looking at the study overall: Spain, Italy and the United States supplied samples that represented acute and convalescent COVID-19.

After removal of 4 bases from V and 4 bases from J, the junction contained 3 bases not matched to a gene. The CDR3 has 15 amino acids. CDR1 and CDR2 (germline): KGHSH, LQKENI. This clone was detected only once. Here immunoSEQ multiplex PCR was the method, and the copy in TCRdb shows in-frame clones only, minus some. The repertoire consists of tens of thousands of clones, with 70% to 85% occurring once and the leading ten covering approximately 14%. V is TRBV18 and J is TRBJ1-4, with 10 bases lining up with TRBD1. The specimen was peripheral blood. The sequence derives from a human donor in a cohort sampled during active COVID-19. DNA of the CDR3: TGTGCCAGCTCACGACAGGGGGCGAATAATGAAAAACTGTTTTTT. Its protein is CASSRQGANNEKLFF.